This section outlines one T cell receptor beta chain sequence together with its context. The antigen is not known. At one end the junction does not follow the germline gene, possibly because of a read error. The assay was immunoSEQ multiplex PCR, and TCRdb's table has in-frame clones only and misses some. Of some 110,000 clones detected, over 90% appear once; the ten largest clones hold approximately 0.6%. This entry belongs to a study of siplizumab effects on memory and regulatory T cells. Study results and caveats: Under siplizumab, alloreactive sequences traced to unstimulated CD4+ memory cells were significantly reduced.

This receptor was obtained from a human donor in good health. The sequenced sample was Tregs sorted from blood.

The CDR3 coding sequence is TGTGCCAGCAGCTTAGCACAGGGACGAGCCTATCGCTACACCTTC. Amino acid sequence: CASSLAQGRAYRYTF. The chain couples TRBV11-2 to TRBJ1-2; weak D call: TRBD1 (6 bases). The CDR3 totals 15 residues. Germline V gene data show CDR1 as SGHAT and CDR2 as FQNNGV.